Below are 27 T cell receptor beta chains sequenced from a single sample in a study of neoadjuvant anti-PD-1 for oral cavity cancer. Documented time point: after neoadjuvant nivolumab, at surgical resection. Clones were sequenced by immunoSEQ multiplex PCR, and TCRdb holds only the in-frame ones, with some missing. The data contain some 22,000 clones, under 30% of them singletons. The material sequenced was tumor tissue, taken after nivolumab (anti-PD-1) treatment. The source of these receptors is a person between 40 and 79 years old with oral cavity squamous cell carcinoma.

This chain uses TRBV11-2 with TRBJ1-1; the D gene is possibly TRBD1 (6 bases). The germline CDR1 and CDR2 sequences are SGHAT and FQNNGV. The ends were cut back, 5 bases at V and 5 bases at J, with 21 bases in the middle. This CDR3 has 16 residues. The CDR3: CASSRSVQGLGTEAFF. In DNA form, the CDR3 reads TGTGCCAGCAGCAGGTCCGTACAGGGTCTGGGGACTGAAGCTTTCTTT. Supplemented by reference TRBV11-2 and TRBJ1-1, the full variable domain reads EAGVAQSPRYKIIEKRQSVAFWCNPISGHATLYWYQQILGQGPKLLIQFQNNGVVDDSQLPKDRFSAERLKGVDSTLKIQPAKLEDSAVYLCASSRSVQGLGTEAFFGQGTRLTVV.

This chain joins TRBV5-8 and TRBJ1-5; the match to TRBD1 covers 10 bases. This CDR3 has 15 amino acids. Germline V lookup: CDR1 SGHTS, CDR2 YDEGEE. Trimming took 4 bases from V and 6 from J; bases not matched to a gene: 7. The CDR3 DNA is TGTGCCAGCAGCCCCGGGACAGGGGTGAGTCAGCCCCAGCATTTT. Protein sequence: CASSPGTGVSQPQHF. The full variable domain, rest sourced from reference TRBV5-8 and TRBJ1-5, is EAGVTQSPTHLIKTRGQQATLRCSPISGHTSVYWYQQALGLGLQFLLWYDEGEERNRGNFPPRFSGRQFPNYSSELNVNALELEDSALYLCASSPGTGVSQPQHFGDGTRLSIL.

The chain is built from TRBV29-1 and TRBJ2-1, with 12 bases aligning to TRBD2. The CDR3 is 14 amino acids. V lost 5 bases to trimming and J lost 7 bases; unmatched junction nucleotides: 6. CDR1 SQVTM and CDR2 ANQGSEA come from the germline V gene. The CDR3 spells CSVRMTSGGNEQFF. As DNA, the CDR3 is TGCAGCGTTCGAATGACTAGCGGGGGTAATGAGCAGTTCTTC.

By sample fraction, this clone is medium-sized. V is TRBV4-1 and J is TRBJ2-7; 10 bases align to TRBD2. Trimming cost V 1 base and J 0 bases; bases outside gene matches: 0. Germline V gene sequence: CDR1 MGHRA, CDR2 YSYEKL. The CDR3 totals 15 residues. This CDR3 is CASSQASGSSYEQYF. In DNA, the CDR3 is TGCGCCAGCAGCCAAGCTAGCGGGAGCTCCTACGAGCAGTACTTC.

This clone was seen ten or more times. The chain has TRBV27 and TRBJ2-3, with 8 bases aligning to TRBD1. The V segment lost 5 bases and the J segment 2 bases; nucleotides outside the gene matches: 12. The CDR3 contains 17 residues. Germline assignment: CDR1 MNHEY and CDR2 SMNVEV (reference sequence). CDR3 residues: CASSLRDRRDPTDTQYF. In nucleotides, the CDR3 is TGTGCCAGCAGTCTCCGGGACAGGAGGGACCCCACAGATACGCAGTATTTT.

The CDR3 protein is CASSALPGTGANVLTF. DNA for the CDR3: TGTGCCAGCAGCGCATTACCAGGGACTGGGGCCAACGTCCTGACTTTC. The chain is built from TRBV11-2 and TRBJ2-6; tentative D call: TRBD1 (5 bases). Per the germline V gene, CDR1 is SGHAT and CDR2 is FQNNGV. The CDR3 covers 16 residues. Trimming took off 5 bases at V and 2 bases at J, with 13 bases between the two ends.

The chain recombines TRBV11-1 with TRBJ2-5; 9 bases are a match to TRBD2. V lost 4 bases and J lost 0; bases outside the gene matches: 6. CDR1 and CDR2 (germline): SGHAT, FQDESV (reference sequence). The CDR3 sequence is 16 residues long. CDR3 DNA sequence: TGTGCCAGCAGCTATTATAGCGGGGGCTACCAAGAGACCCAGTACTTC. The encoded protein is CASSYYSGGYQETQYF.

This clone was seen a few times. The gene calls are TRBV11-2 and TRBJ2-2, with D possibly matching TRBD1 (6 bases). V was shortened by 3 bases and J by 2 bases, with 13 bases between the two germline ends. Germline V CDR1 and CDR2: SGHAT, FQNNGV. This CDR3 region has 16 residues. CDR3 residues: CASSLRSGVNTGELFF. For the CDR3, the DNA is TGTGCCAGCAGCTTGAGGTCAGGGGTAAACACCGGGGAGCTGTTTTTT.

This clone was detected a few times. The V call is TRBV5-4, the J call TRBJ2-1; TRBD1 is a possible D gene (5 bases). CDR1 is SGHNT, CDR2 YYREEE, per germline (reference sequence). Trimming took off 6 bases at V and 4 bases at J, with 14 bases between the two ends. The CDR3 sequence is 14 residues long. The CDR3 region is CASNDKKGYNEQFF. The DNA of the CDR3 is TGTGCCAGCAATGACAAGAAGGGGTACAATGAGCAGTTCTTC.

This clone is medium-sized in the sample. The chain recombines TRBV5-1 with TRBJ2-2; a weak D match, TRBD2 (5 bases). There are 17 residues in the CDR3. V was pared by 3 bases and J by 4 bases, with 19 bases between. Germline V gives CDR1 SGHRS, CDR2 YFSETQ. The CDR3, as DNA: TGCGCCAGCAGCTCCCGCCCTAGCCCCACCTCCACCGGGGAGCTGTTTTTT. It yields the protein CASSSRPSPTSTGELFF.

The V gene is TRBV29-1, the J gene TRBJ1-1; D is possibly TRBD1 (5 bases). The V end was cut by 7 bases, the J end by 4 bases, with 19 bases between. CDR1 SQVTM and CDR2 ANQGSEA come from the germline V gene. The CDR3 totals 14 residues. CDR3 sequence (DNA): TGCAGCGCATCCCACGCCCGGACATTCACTGAAGCTTTCTTT. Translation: CSASHARTFTEAFF.

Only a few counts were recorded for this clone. Here the CDR3 DNA reads TGTGCCAGCAGTTCCCGACTCTCTGGAAACACCATATATTTT. Translation gives CASSSRLSGNTIYF. The chain has TRBV6-6 and TRBJ1-3; D is ambiguous. The CDR3 length is 14 residues. CDR1 is MNHNY and CDR2 is SVGAGI in the germline V gene (reference sequence). Trimming shortened V by 4 bases and J by 0 bases, and 7 bases separated the two germline ends.

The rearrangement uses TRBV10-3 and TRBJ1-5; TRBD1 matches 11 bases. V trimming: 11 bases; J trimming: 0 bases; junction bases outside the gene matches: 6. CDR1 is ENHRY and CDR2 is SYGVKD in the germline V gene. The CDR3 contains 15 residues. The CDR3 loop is CAVGQGAYSNQPQHF. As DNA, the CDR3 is TGTGCCGTCGGACAGGGGGCGTATAGCAATCAGCCCCAGCATTTT.

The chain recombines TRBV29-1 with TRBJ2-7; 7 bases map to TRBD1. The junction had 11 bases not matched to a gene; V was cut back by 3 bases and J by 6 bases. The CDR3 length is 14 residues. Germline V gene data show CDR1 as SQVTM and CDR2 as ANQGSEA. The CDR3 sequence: CSVDTGARSGEQYF. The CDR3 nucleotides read TGCAGCGTTGATACAGGGGCGCGTTCGGGCGAGCAGTACTTC.

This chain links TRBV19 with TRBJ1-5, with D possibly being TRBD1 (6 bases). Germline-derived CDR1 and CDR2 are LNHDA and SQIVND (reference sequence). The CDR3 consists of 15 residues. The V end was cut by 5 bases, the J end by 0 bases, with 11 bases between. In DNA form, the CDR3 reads TGTGCCAGTAGTCCCTGGACAGTTAGCAATCAGCCCCAGCATTTT. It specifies CASSPWTVSNQPQHF.

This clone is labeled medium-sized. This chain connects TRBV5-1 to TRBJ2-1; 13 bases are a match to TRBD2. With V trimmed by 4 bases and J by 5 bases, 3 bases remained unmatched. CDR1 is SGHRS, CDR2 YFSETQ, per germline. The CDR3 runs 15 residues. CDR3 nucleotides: TGCGCCAGCAGCACAGGACTAGCGGGGGACAATGAGCAGTTCTTC. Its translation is CASSTGLAGDNEQFF. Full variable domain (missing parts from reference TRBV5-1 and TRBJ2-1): KAGVTQTPRYLIKTRGQQVTLSCSPISGHRSVSWYQQTPGQGLQFLFEYFSETQRNKGNFPGRFSGRQFSNSRSEMNVSTLELGDSALYLCASSTGLAGDNEQFFGPGTRLTVL.

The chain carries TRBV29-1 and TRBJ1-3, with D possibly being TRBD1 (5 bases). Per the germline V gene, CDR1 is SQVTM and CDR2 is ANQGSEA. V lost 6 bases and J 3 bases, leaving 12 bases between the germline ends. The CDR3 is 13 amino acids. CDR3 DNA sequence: TGCAGCGTCTCTACCGGGGGTGGAAACACCATATATTTT. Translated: CSVSTGGGNTIYF.

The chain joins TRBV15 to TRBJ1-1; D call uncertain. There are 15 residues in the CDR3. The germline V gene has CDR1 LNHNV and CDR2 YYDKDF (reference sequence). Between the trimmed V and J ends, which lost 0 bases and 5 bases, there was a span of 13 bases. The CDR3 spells CATSREAAEWTEAFF. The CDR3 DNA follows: TGTGCCACCAGCAGAGAGGCAGCAGAGTGGACTGAAGCTTTCTTT.

CDR3 nucleotides: TGTGCCAGCAAGGACGGATCGGGTGGTGAAAAACTGTTTTTT. This gives the protein CASKDGSGGEKLFF. This chain links TRBV6-5 with TRBJ1-4; D ambiguous. Germline V gene data show CDR1 as MNHEY and CDR2 as SVGAGI. The CDR3 is made up of 14 amino acids. The V end lost 7 bases, the J end lost 7 bases, and 16 bases lay between the germline ends.

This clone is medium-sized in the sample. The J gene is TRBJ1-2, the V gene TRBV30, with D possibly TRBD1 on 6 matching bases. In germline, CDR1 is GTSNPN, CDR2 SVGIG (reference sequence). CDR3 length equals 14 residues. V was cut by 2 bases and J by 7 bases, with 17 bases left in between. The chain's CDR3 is CAWSTSDRWGGYTF. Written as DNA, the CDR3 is TGTGCCTGGAGTACTAGCGACAGGTGGGGTGGCTACACCTTC.

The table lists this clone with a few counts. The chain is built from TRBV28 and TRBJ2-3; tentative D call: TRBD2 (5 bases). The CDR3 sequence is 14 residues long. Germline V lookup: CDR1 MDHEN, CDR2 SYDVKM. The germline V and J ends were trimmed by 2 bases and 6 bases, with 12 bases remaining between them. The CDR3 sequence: CASSLEWLADTQYF. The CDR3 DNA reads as TGTGCCAGCAGTTTAGAGTGGCTAGCTGATACGCAGTATTTT.

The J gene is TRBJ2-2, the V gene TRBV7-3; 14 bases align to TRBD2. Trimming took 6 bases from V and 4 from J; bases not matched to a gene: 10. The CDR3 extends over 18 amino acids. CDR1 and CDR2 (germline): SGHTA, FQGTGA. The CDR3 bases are TGTGCCAGCAGGGAACCGGGACTAGCGGGGGAGCTCACCGGGGAGCTGTTTTTT. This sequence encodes CASREPGLAGELTGELFF.

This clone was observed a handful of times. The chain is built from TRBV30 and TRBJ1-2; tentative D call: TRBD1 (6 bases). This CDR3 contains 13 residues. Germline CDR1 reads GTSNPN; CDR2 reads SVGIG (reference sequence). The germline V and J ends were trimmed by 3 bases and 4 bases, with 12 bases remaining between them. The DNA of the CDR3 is TGTGCCTGGAGCGCACAGGGAGGCTATGGCTACACCTTC. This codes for CAWSAQGGYGYTF.

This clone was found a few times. As DNA, the CDR3 is TGTGCCACCAGCAGCCGACGCTACAATGAGCAGTTCTTC. It translates to CATSSRRYNEQFF. The rearrangement uses TRBV15 and TRBJ2-1; unclear D gene. CDR1 and CDR2 (germline): LNHNV, YYDKDF (reference sequence). This CDR3 contains 13 residues. Trimming took 3 bases from V and 3 from J, leaving 6 bases between them.

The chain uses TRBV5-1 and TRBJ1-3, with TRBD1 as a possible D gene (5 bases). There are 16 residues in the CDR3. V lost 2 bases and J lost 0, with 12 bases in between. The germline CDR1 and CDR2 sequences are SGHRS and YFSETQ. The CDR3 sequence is CASSFSNDSSGNTIYF. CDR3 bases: TGCGCCAGCAGCTTCAGCAACGACAGCTCTGGAAACACCATATATTTT.

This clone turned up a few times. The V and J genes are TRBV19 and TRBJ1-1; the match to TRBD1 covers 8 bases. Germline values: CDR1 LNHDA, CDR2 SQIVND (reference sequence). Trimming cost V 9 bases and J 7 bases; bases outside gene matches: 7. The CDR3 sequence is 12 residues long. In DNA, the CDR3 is TGTGCCAGCAGGACAGGGTCTAATGAAGCTTTCTTT. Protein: CASRTGSNEAFF.

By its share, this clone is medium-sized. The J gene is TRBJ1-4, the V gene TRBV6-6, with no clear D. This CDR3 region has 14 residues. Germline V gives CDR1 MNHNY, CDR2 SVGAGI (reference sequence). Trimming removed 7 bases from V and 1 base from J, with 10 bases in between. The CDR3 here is CASTPDGTNEKLFF. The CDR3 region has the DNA TGTGCCAGCACCCCGGACGGAACTAATGAAAAACTGTTTTTT.